This TCR beta chain appears in the sequencing data of a study of blood T cells in healthy people across ages. Findings and caveats of the study: Naive CD4+ cell counts and diversity both ran higher in long-lived than in aged donors.

Details on this clonotype: Its matching antigen is unknown.

Primed by a sample-barcoded 5' primer and a J-beta primer mix, a second PCR proceeded for about 6 to 12 cycles. From each sample, at least 2.5 million paired-end reads containing CDR3 were obtained. One entry per CDR3 protein results from TCRdb running MiXCR on the 5' RACE reads. This table holds about 780,000 distinct CDR3 sequences, about half found once. Germline CDR1 reads DFQATT; CDR2 reads SNEGSKA (reference sequence). CDR3 length: 10 amino acids. The sequencing input was blood. This sequence joins TRBV20-1 and TRBJ2-1; maybe TRBD2 (5 bases). The sequence was collected from an elderly man in good health. CDR3 nucleotide sequence: TGCAGCGGCCTAGCCTATGAGCAGTTCTTC. This codes for CSGLAYEQFF.